The entry below describes one T cell receptor (beta chain). Its antigen remains unidentified. The CDR3 extends over 14 amino acids. Trimming removed 2 bases from V and 8 bases from J; junction bases left unmatched: 4. CDR1 and CDR2 (germline): SGHVS, FNYEAQ. This entry comes from a study of cytomegalovirus exposure and HLA in healthy donors. Study background: An earlier analysis found some 120 million unique TCR beta sequences from 150 million to 200 million T cells. Among around 400 genotyped donors, approximately 80% fell in the Caucasian-associated ancestry cluster. Whole-study results and caveats: In a later analysis, a missense DCLRE1C variant was linked to TCR beta V- and J-gene trimming.

Vbeta (60) and Jbeta (13) primers were used in the PCR. Method: immunoSEQ multiplex PCR; TCRdb's copy keeps in-frame clones and lacks some. This table has over 110,000 clones, about 84% appearing once. Sequenced sample: PBMCs. The gene calls are TRBV7-6 and TRBJ1-4; 8 nucleotides line up with TRBD1. The sequence derives from a woman aged 40 to 55 in good health and CMV-seropositive. DNA of the CDR3: TGTGCCAGCAGCTTACAGGGGGCCGGGGAAAAACTGTTTTTT. It codes for CASSLQGAGEKLFF.